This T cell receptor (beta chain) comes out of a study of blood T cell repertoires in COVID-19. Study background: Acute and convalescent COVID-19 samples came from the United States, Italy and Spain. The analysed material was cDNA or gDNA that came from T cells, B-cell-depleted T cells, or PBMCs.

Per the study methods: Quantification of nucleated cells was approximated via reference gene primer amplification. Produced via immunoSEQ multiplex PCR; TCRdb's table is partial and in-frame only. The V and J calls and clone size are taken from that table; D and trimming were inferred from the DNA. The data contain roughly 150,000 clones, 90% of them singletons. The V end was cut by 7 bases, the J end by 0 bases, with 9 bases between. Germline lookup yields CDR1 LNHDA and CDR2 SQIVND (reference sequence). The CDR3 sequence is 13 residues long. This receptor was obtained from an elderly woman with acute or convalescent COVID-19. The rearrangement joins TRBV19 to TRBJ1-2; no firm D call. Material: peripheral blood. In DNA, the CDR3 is TGTGCCAGTACTCCCCTCGCTAACTATGGCTACACCTTC. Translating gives CASTPLANYGYTF.